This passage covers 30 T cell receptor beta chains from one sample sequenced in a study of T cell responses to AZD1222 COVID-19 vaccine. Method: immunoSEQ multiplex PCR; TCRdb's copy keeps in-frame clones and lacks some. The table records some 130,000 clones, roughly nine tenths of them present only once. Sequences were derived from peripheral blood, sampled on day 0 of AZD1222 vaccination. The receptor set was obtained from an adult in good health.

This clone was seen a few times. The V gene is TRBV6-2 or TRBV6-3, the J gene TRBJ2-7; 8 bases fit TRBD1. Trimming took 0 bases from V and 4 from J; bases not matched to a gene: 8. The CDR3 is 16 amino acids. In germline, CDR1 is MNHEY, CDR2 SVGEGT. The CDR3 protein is CASSYSTSRGRYEQYF. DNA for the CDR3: TGTGCCAGCAGTTACTCGACAAGCAGGGGGCGGTACGAGCAGTACTTC.

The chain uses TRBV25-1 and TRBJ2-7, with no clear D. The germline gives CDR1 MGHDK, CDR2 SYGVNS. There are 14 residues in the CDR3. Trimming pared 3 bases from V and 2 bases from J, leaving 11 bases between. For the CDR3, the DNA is TGTGCCAGCAGTGATCTAAGAGATACCTACGAGCAGTACTTC. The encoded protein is CASSDLRDTYEQYF.

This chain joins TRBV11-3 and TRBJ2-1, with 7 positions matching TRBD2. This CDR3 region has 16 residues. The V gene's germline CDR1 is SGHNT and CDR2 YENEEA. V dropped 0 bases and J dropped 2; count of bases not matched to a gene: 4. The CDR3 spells CASSLDSGPPYNEQFF. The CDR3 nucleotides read TGTGCCAGCAGCTTAGATAGCGGGCCCCCCTACAATGAGCAGTTCTTC.

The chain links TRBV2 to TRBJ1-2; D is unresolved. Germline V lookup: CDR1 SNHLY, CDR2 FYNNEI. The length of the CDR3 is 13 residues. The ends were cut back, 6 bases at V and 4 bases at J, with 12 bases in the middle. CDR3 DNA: TGTGCCAGCAGAATTGATCCGGGCTATGGCTACACCTTC. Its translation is CASRIDPGYGYTF. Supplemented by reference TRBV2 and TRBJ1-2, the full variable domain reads EPEVTQTPSHQVTQMGQEVILRCVPISNHLYFYWYRQILGQKVEFLVSFYNNEISEKSEIFDDQFSVERPDGSNFTLKIRSTKLEDSAMYFCASRIDPGYGYTFGSGTRLTVV.

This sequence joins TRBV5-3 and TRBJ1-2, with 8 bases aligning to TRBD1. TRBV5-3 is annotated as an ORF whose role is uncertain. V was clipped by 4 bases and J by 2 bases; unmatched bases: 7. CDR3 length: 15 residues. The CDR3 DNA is TGTGCCAGAAGCCCCGGGACAGGCGCCAACTATGGCTACACCTTC. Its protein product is CARSPGTGANYGYTF.

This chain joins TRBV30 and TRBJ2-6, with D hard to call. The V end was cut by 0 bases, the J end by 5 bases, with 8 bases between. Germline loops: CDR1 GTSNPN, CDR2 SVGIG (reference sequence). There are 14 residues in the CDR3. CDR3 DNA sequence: TGTGCCTGGAGTGTTAACAGCAGGGCCAACGTCCTGACTTTC. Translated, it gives CAWSVNSRANVLTF.

CDR3 in DNA: TGTGCCAGCAGCCGAGAGGGGGCTTTGAACACTGAAGCTTTCTTT. It yields the protein CASSREGALNTEAFF. V gene TRBV7-6 combines with J gene TRBJ1-1, with TRBD1 matching over 7 bases. Germline loops: CDR1 SGHVS, CDR2 FNYEAQ. The trim removed 5 bases at V and 0 bases at J, leaving 6 bases unmatched. CDR3 length: 15 amino acids.

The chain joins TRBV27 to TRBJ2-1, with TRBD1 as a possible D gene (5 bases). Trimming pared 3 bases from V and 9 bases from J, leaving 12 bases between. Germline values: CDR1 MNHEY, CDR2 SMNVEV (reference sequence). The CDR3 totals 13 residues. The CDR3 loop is CASSLGRGSEQFF. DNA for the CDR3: TGTGCCAGCAGTTTGGGAAGGGGCAGTGAGCAGTTCTTC.

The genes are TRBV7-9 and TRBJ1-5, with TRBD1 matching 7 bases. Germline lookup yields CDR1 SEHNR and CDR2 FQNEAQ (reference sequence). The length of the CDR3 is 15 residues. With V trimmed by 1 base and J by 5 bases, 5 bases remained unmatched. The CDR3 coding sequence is TGTGCCAGCAGCTTAGGAGGGGGCGGCCATCAGCCCCAGCATTTT. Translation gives CASSLGGGGHQPQHF.

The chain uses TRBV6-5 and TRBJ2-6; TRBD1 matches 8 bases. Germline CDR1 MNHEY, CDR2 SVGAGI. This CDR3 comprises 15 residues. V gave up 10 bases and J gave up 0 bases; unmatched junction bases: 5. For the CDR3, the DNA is TGTGCCACCACGGGACAGGACTCTGGGGCCAACGTCCTGACTTTC. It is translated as CATTGQDSGANVLTF.

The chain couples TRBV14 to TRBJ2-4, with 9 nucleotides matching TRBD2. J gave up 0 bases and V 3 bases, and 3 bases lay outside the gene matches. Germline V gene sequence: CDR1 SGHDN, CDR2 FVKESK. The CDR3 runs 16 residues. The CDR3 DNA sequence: TGTGCCAGCAGCCACGCGGGGGGGCCAGCCAAAAACATTCAGTACTTC. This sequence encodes CASSHAGGPAKNIQYF.

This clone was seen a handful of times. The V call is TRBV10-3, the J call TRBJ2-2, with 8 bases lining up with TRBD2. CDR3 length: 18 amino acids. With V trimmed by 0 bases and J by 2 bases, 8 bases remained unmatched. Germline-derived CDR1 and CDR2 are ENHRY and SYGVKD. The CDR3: CAISESFGGEQNTGELFF. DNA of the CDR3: TGTGCCATCAGTGAGTCATTCGGGGGGGAACAAAACACCGGGGAGCTGTTTTTT.

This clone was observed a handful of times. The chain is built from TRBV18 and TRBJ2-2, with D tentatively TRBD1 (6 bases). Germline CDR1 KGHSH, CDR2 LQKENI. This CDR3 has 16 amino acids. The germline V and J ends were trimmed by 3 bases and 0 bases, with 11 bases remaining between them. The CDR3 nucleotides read TGTGCCAGCTCACCCGGGACATTTCCGAACACCGGGGAGCTGTTTTTT. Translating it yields CASSPGTFPNTGELFF.

The CDR3 DNA reads TGTGCCTGTTCCGTGGCCTCTGGAAACACCATATATTTT. It specifies CACSVASGNTIYF. The chain carries TRBV30 and TRBJ1-3; D ambiguous. CDR1 GTSNPN and CDR2 SVGIG come from the germline V gene (reference sequence). V dropped 6 bases and J dropped 0 bases, with 9 bases sitting between them. The CDR3 covers 13 residues.

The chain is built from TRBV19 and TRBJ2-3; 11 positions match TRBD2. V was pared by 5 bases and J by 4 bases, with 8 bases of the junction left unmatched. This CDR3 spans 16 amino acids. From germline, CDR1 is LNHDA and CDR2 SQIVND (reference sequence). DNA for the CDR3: TGTGCCAGTAGTCATAGCGGGACTAGCGGAGCAGATACGCAGTATTTT. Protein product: CASSHSGTSGADTQYF.

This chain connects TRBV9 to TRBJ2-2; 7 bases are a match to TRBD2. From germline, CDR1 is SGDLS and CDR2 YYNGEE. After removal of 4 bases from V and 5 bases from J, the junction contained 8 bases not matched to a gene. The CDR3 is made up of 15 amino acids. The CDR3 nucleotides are TGTGCCAGCAGCCCCGTCGGCGGGGGAACCGGGGAGCTGTTTTTT. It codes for CASSPVGGGTGELFF. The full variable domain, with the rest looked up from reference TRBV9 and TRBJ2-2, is DSGVTQTPKHLITATGQRVTLRCSPRSGDLSVYWYQQSLDQGLQFLIQYYNGEERAKGNILERFSAQQFPDLHSELNLSSLELGDSALYFCASSPVGGGTGELFFGEGSRLTVL.

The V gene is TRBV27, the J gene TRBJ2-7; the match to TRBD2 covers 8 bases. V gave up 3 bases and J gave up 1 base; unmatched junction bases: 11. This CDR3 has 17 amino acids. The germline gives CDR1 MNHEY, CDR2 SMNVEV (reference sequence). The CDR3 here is CASSLGPGAGESYEQYF. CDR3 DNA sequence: TGTGCCAGCAGTTTGGGCCCAGGAGCGGGGGAGTCCTACGAGCAGTACTTC.

CDR3 amino acids: CASRGTGGFGRNSPLHF. The CDR3 DNA sequence: TGTGCCAGCAGAGGGACAGGGGGCTTCGGGAGGAATTCACCCCTCCACTTT. The rearrangement joins TRBV25-1 to TRBJ1-6, with TRBD1 matching 12 bases. Germline CDR1 MGHDK, CDR2 SYGVNS. V lost 6 bases, J lost 7 bases, and 10 bases stayed unmatched. This CDR3 contains 17 residues.

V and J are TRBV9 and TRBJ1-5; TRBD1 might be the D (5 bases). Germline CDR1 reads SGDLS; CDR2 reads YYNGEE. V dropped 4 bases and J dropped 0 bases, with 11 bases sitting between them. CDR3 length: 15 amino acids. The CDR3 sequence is CASSPGGSSNQPQHF. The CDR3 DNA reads TGTGCCAGCAGCCCCGGGGGGAGTAGCAATCAGCCCCAGCATTTT.

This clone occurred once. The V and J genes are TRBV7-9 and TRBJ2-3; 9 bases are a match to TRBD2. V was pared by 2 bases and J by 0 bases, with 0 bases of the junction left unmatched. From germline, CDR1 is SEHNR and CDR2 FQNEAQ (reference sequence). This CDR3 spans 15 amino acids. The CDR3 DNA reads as TGTGCCAGCAGCTTAACTAGCGGGAGCACAGATACGCAGTATTTT. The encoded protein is CASSLTSGSTDTQYF.

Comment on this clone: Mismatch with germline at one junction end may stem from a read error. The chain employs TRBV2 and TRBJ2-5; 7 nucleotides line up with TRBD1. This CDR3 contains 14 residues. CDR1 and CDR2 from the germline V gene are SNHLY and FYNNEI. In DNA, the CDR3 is TGTGCCAGCAGGGAAGACAGGGTAGAAGAGACCCAGTACTTC. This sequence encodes CASREDRVEETQYF.

The CDR3 loop is CASSPGGNQPQHF. The CDR3 nucleotides are TGTGCCAGCAGTCCAGGGGGCAATCAGCCCCAGCATTTT. This chain joins TRBV27 and TRBJ1-5, with D possibly being TRBD1 (6 bases). In germline, CDR1 is MNHEY, CDR2 SMNVEV (reference sequence). The CDR3 contains 13 residues. V lost 5 bases, J lost 2 bases, and 7 bases lay in between.

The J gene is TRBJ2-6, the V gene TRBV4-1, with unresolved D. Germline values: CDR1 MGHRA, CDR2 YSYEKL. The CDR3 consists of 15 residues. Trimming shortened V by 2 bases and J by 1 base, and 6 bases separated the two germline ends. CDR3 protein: CASSQLVSGANVLTF. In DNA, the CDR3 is TGCGCCAGCAGCCAATTGGTGTCTGGGGCCAACGTCCTGACTTTC.

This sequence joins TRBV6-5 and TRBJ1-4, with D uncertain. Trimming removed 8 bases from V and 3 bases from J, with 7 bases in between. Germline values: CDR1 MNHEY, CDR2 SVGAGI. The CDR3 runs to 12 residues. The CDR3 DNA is TGTGCCAGCCGGATGGCTAATGAAAAACTGTTTTTT. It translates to CASRMANEKLFF.

CDR3: CASLGPQPQHF. CDR3 in DNA: TGTGCCAGCCTCGGCCCTCAGCCCCAGCATTTT. This sequence joins TRBV19 and TRBJ1-5, with D unclear. Trimming shortened V by 9 bases and J by 6 bases, and 9 bases separated the two germline ends. Germline V gene sequence: CDR1 LNHDA, CDR2 SQIVND (reference sequence). This CDR3 contains 11 residues.

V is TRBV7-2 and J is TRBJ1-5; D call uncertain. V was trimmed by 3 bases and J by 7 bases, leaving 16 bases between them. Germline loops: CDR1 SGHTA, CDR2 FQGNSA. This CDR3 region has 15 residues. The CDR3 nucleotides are TGTGCCAGCAGCTTGACATCAACCCTGGGGCAGCCCCAGCATTTT. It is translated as CASSLTSTLGQPQHF.

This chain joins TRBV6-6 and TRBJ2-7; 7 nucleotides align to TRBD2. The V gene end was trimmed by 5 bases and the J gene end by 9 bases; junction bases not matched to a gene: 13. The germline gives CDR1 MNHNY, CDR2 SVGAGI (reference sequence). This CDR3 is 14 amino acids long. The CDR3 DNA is TGTGCCAGCAGTCCTCCGGGGGAGGGGCGAAGGCAGTACTTC. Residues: CASSPPGEGRRQYF.

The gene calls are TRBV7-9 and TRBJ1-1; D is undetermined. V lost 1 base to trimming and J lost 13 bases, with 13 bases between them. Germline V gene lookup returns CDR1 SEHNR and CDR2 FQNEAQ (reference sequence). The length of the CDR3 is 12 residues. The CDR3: CASSLEVDRGFF. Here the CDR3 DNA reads TGTGCCAGCAGCTTAGAAGTGGACCGCGGTTTCTTT.

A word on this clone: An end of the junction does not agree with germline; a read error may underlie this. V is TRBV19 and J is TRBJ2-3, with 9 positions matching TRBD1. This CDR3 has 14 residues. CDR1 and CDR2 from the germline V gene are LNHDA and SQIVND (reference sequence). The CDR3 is CASSTRMGSVGQGF. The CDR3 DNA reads TGTGCCAGTAGTACGAGAATGGGATCGGTGGGACAGGGATTT.

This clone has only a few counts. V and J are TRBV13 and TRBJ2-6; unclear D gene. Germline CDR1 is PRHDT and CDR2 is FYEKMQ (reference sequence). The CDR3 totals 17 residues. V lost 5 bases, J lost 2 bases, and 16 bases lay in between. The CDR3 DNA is TGTGCCAGCAGCGTCGGACGCCGATTGGCTGGGGCCAACGTCCTGACTTTC. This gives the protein CASSVGRRLAGANVLTF. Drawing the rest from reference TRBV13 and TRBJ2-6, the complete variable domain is AAGVIQSPRHLIKEKRETATLKCYPIPRHDTVYWYQQGPGQDPQFLISFYEKMQSDKGSIPDRFSAQQFSDYHSELNMSSLELGDSALYFCASSVGRRLAGANVLTFGAGSRLTVL.